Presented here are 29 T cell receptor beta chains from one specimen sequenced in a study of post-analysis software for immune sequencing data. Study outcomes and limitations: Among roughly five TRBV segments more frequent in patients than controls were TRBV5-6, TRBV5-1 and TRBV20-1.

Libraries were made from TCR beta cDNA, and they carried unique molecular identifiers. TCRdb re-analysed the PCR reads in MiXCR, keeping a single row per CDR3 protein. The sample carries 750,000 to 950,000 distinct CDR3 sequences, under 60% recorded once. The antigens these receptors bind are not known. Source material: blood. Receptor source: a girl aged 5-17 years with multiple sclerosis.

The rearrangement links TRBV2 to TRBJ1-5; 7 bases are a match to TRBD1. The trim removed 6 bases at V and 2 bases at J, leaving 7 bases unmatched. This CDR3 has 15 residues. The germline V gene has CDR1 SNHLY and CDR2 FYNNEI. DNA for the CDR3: TGTGCCAGCAGCCAGGGGGTTTTCGGCAATCAGCCCCAGCATTTT. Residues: CASSQGVFGNQPQHF.

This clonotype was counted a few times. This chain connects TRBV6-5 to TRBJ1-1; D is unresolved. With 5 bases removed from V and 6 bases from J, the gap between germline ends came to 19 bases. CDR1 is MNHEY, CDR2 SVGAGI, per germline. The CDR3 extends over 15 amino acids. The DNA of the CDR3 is TGTGCCAGCAGTCGGACTACGACTTGGGTCGCTGAAGCTTTCTTT. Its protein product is CASSRTTTWVAEAFF.

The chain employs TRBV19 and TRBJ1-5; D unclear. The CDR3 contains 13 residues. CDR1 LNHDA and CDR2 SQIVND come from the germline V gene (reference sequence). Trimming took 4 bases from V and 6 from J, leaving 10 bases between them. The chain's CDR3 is CASSTVNGQPQHF. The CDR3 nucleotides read TGTGCCAGTAGTACCGTTAACGGTCAGCCCCAGCATTTT.

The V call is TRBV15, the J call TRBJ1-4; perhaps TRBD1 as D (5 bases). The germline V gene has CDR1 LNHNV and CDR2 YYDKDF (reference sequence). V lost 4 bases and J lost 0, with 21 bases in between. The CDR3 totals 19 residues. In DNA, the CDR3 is TGTGCCACCAGCACCTTAAGCGCGACAGTTTTTTCAACTAATGAAAAACTGTTTTTT. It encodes CATSTLSATVFSTNEKLFF.

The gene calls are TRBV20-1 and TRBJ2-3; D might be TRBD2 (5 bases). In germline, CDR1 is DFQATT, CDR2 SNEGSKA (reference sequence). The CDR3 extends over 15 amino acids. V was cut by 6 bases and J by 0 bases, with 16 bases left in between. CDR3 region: CSAPPAGLSTDTQYF. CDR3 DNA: TGCAGTGCCCCCCCGGCGGGCCTAAGCACAGATACGCAGTATTTT.

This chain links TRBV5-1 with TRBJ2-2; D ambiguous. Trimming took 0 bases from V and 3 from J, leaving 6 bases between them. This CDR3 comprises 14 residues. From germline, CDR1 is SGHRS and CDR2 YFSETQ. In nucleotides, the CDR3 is TGCGCCAGCAGCTTGGGAGACTACACCGGGGAGCTGTTTTTT. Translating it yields CASSLGDYTGELFF.

The CDR3 protein is CAISALGGNTEAFF. The CDR3 bases are TGTGCCATCAGTGCTCTCGGCGGTAACACTGAAGCTTTCTTT. The chain combines TRBV10-3 with TRBJ1-1; D ambiguous. This CDR3 is built from 14 residues. V shed 4 bases and J shed 2 bases, with 11 bases lying between them. Germline CDR1 ENHRY, CDR2 SYGVKD.

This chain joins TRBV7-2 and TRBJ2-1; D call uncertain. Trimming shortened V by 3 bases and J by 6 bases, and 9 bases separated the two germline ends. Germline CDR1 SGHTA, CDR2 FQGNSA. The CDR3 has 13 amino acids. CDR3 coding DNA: TGTGCCAGCAGCTTGCCGAGTTTCAATGAGCAGTTCTTC. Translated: CASSLPSFNEQFF.

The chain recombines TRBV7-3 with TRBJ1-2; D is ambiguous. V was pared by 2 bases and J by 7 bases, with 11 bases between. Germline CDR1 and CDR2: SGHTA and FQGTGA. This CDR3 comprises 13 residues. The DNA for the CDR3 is TGTGCCAGCAGCTTACGGGCAGAGAGTGGCTACACCTTC. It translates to CASSLRAESGYTF.

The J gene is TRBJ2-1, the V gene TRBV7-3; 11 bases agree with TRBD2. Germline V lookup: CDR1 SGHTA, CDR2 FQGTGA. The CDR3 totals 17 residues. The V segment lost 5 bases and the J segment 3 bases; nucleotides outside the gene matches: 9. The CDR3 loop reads CASSPYILAGGYNEQFF. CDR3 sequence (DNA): TGTGCCAGCAGCCCATACATCCTAGCGGGAGGCTACAATGAGCAGTTCTTC.

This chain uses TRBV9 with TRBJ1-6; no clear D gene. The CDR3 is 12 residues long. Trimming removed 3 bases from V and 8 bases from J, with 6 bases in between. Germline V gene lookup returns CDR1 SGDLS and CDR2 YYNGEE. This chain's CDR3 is CASSAGDSPLHF. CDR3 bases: TGTGCCAGCAGCGCCGGGGATTCACCCCTCCACTTT.

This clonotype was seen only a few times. The CDR3 DNA sequence: TGTGCCAGCAGCTTACCCAGGAGGGGTAAATCTGAAGCTTTCTTT. Translating it yields CASSLPRRGKSEAFF. The chain carries TRBV7-2 and TRBJ1-1; D possibly corresponds to TRBD1 (5 bases). Trimming removed 2 bases at V and 6 bases at J, with 16 bases between. Looked up from germline, CDR1 is SGHTA and CDR2 is FQGNSA. The CDR3 runs 15 residues.

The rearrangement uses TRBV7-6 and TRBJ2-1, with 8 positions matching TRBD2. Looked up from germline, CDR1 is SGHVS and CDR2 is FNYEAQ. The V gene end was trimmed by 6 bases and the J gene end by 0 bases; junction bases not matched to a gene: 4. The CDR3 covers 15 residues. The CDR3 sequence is CASRPLAVSYNEQFF. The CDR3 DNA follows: TGTGCCAGCAGGCCACTAGCGGTCTCCTACAATGAGCAGTTCTTC.

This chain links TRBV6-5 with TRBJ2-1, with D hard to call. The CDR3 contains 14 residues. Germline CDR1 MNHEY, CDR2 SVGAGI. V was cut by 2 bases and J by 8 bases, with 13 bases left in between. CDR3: CASSYKGRGDEQFF. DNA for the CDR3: TGTGCCAGCAGTTACAAGGGTCGTGGCGATGAGCAGTTCTTC.

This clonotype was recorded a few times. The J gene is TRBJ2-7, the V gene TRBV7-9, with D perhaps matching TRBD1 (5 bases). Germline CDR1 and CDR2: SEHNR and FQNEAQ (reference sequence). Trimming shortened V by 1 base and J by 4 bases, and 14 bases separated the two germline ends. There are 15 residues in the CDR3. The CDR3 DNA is TGTGCCAGCAGCTTAGGGCAGGGCGAGAAATACGAGCAGTACTTC. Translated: CASSLGQGEKYEQYF.

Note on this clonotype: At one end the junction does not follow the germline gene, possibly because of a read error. The CDR3 protein is CASSYGGAAPQETQYF. Here the CDR3 DNA reads TGTGCTAGCAGTTACGGAGGGGCCGCTCCACAAGAGACCCAGTACTTC. This rearrangement joins TRBV7-7 to TRBJ2-5, with D maybe TRBD2 (6 bases). The CDR3 covers 16 residues. Germline V gives CDR1 SSHAT, CDR2 FNYEAQ (reference sequence).

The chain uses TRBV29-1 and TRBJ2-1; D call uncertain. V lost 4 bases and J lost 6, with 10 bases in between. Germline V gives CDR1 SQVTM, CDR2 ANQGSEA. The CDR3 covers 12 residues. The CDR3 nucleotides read TGCAGCGTTGTTTGGGATAGCAATGAGCAGTTCTTC. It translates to CSVVWDSNEQFF.

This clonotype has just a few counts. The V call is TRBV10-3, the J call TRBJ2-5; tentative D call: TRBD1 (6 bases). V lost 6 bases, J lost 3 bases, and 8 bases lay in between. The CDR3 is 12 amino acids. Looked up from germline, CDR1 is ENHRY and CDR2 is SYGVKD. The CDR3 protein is CAIRGQKETQYF. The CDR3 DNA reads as TGTGCCATCAGAGGACAGAAAGAGACCCAGTACTTC.

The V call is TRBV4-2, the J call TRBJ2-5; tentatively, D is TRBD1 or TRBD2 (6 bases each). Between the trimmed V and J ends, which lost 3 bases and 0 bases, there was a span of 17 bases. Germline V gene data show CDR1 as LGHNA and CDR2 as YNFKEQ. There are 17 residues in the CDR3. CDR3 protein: CASSHGRDTPNQETQYF. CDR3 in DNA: TGTGCCAGCAGCCATGGGCGGGACACCCCCAACCAAGAGACCCAGTACTTC.

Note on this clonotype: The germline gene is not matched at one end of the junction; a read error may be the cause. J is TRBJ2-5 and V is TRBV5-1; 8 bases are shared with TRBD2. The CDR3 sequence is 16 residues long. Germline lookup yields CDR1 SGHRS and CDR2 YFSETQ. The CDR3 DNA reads TGCGCCAGCAGAGTAACTAGCGGAGGCCCCCAAGGGACCCAGTACTTC. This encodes CASRVTSGGPQGTQYF. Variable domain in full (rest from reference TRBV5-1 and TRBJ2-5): KAGVTQTPRYLIKTRGQQVTLSCSPISGHRSVSWYQQTPGQGLQFLFEYFSETQRNKGNFPGRFSGRQFSNSRSEMNVSTLELGDSALYLCASRVTSGGPQGTQYFGPGTRLLVL.

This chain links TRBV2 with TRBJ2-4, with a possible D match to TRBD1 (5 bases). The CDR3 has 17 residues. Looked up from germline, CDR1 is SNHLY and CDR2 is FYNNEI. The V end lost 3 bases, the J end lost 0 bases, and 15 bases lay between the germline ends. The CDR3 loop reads CASSDAGAAIAKNIQYF. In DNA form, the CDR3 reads TGTGCCAGCAGTGACGCTGGGGCGGCGATAGCCAAAAACATTCAGTACTTC.

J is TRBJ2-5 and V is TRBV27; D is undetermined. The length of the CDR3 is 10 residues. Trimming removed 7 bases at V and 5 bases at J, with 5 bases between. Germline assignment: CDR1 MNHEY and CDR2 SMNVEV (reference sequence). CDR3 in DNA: TGTGCCAGCATGGGCGAGACCCAGTACTTC. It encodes CASMGETQYF.

The CDR3 sequence is CASSQVGAGGPSDTQYF. CDR3 sequence (DNA): TGTGCCAGCAGCCAAGTGGGAGCGGGAGGGCCGTCAGATACGCAGTATTTT. V gene TRBV4-2 combines with J gene TRBJ2-3; 10 nucleotides line up with TRBD2. CDR1 is LGHNA, CDR2 YNFKEQ, per germline. J lost 4 bases, V lost 1 base, and 8 bases had no gene match. The CDR3 length is 17 residues.

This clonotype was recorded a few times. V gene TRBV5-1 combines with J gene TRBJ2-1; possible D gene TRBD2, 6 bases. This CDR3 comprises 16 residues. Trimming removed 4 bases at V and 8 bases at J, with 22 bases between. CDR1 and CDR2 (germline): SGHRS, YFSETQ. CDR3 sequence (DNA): TGCGCCAGCAGCACAAACCGGGACTCTCTAGGGGATGAGCAGTTCTTC. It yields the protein CASSTNRDSLGDEQFF.

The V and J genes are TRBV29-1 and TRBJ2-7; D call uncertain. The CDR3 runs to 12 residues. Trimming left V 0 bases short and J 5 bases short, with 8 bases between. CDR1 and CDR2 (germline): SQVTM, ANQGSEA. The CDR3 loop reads CSVEDIGDEQYF. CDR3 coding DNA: TGCAGCGTTGAAGATATCGGAGACGAGCAGTACTTC.

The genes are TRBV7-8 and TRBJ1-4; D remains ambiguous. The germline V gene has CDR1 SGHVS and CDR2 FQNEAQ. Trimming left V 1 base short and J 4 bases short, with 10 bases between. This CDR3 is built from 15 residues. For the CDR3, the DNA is TGTGCCAGCAGCTTAGGGGCACGGATTAATGAAAAACTGTTTTTT. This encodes CASSLGARINEKLFF.

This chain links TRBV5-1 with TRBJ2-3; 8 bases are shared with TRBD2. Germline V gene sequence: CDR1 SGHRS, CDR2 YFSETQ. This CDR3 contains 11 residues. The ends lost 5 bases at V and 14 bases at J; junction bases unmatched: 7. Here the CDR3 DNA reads TGCGCCAGCAGTTCGACTAGCGCGCTGTATTTT. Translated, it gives CASSSTSALYF. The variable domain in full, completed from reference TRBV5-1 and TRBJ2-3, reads KAGVTQTPRYLIKTRGQQVTLSCSPISGHRSVSWYQQTPGQGLQFLFEYFSETQRNKGNFPGRFSGRQFSNSRSEMNVSTLELGDSALYLCASSSTSALYFGPGTRLTVL.

CDR3 DNA: TGTGCCACCGGGGCGCTGGCCGGTGAGCAGTTCTTC. Residues: CATGALAGEQFF. The chain is built from TRBV12-3 or TRBV12-4 and TRBJ2-1, with D tentatively TRBD1 or TRBD2 (5 bases each). This CDR3 comprises 12 residues. V was pared by 10 bases and J by 9 bases, with 16 bases between.

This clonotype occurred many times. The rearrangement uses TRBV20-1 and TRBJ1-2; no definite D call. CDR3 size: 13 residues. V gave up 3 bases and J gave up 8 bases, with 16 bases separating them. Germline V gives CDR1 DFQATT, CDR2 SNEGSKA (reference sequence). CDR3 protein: CSASPEATGGYTF. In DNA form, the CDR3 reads TGCAGTGCTAGCCCCGAGGCCACGGGGGGCTACACCTTC.